The rows below give T cell receptor beta chains drawn from one sample of a study of siplizumab effects on memory and regulatory T cells. Here immunoSEQ multiplex PCR was the method, and the copy in TCRdb shows in-frame clones only, minus some. The sample lists some 100,000 clones, 93% seen once, with roughly 7.1% in the top ten. Sequencing used CD8+ T cells sorted from blood. All receptors derive from a human donor in good health. Each CDR3 is given without its conserved first and last residue. A D gene is named only where the DNA matches it firmly.

>TRBJ1-1|.|TRBV7-9
ASSSSLAFGTLMDTEAF
>TRBJ2-7|.|TRBV11-3
ASAKGRGEQY
>TRBJ1-2|.|TRBV4-1
ASSPVNGLDGYT
>TRBJ2-7|TRBD2|TRBV10-2
ASRGLESDEQY
>TRBJ1-4|.|TRBV5-1
ASSLIPTEIATNEKLF
>TRBJ2-5|TRBD2|TRBV7-9
ASSALAGAGQETQY
>TRBJ2-5|.|TRBV7-3
ASSFGVGGLETQY
>TRBJ2-7|TRBD1|TRBV7-9
ASSSPGQENYEQY
>TRBJ2-2|.|TRBV18
ASSEDPLHTGELF
>TRBJ2-5|TRBD1|TRBV5-8
ASSWGQGVQETQY
>TRBJ2-1|TRBD2|TRBV7-3
AIAGGQF
>TRBJ2-1|TRBD1|TRBV19
ASSVQGAYNEQF
>TRBJ2-7|TRBD1|TRBV27
ASRVQDRAVYEQY
>TRBJ2-7|TRBD2|TRBV15
ATSSRAGDHEQY
>TRBJ2-7|TRBD1|TRBV30
AGGQGYEQY
>TRBJ1-1|.|TRBV27
ASSPVGTANTEAF
>TRBJ1-1|.|TRBV7-8
ASSTDGNTEAF
>TRBJ2-7|TRBD1|TRBV5-5
ASSGRDRGSYEQY
>TRBJ1-2|.|TRBV19
ASSVLEGHTNYGYT
>TRBJ1-5|.|TRBV7-2
ASSPGEYSNQPQH
>TRBJ1-2|.|TRBV5-4
ASSHSTGPLDGYT
>TRBJ2-5|.|TRBV27
ASSWQFGGRETQY
>TRBJ2-1|TRBD2|TRBV13
ASSPLQAGGPLYNEQF
>TRBJ1-1|.|TRBV19
ASIHPGTEAF
>TRBJ2-5|.|TRBV6-1
ASSDGGDYMETQY
>TRBJ1-1|.|TRBV6-1
ASRRDQGITEAF